This is a list of T cell receptor beta chains from one sample in a study of cytomegalovirus exposure and HLA in healthy donors. Profiling relied on immunoSEQ multiplex PCR, and the TCRdb table lists in-frame clones only, not all of them. This sample contains some 51,000 clones. Material for sequencing was PBMCs. Receptor source: a man aged 35 to 55 in good health and CMV-seropositive. Both conserved end residues are part of each CDR3. Each record gives: clone size, J gene, D gene, V gene, CDR3 protein, CDR3 DNA. D genes are given only for firm matches. Expanded clones are given a class, and other clones once, few, many or no size at all.

size: .
J: TRBJ2-7
D: TRBD2
V: TRBV10-2
CDR3: CASRGEGLAYEQYF
DNA: TGCGCCAGCAGGGGAGAGGGACTAGCGTACGAGCAGTACTTC

size: .
J: TRBJ2-7
D: TRBD2
V: TRBV4-1
CDR3: CASSQDPGGGYEQYF
DNA: TGCGCCAGCAGCCAAGACCCCGGGGGGGGCTACGAGCAGTACTTC

size: .
J: TRBJ1-2
D: TRBD1
V: TRBV6-6
CDR3: CASTPGTGGNYGYTF
DNA: TGTGCCAGCACTCCCGGGACAGGCGGTAACTATGGCTACACCTTC

size: .
J: TRBJ2-6
D: .
V: TRBV7-2
CDR3: CASSLKPRGGSGANVLTF
DNA: TGTGCCAGCAGCTTAAAGCCCAGGGGTGGCTCTGGGGCCAACGTCCTGACTTTC

size: .
J: TRBJ2-7
D: TRBD2
V: TRBV7-9
CDR3: CASSSGSGITYEQYF
DNA: TGTGCCAGCAGCTCCGGTAGCGGGATTACCTACGAGCAGTACTTC

size: .
J: TRBJ1-1
D: .
V: TRBV30
CDR3: CAWVLFYEAFF
DNA: TGTGCCTGGGTCCTCTTTTATGAAGCTTTCTTT

size: .
J: TRBJ1-6
D: .
V: TRBV5-1
CDR3: CASSSDSPYNSPLHF
DNA: TGCGCCAGCAGCTCCGACAGTCCATATAATTCACCCCTCCACTTT

size: .
J: TRBJ2-2
D: .
V: TRBV18
CDR3: CASSPPGEVGELFF
DNA: TGTGCCAGCTCACCGCCGGGAGAGGTCGGGGAGCTGTTTTTT

size: .
J: TRBJ1-2
D: .
V: TRBV7-2
CDR3: CASSLVGGPQSNYGYTF
DNA: TGTGCCAGCAGCTTAGTCGGAGGGCCCCAGTCTAACTATGGCTACACCTTC

size: .
J: TRBJ2-7
D: TRBD1
V: TRBV5-6
CDR3: CASSLRTGAYEQYF
DNA: TGTGCCAGCAGCCTTAGGACAGGAGCCTACGAGCAGTACTTC

size: .
J: TRBJ2-1
D: .
V: TRBV21-1
CDR3: CASSKRTAHYNEQFF
DNA: TGTGCCAGCAGCAAAAGAACAGCCCACTACAATGAGCAGTTCTTC

size: .
J: TRBJ2-1
D: TRBD1
V: TRBV18
CDR3: CASGKDRVNEQFF
DNA: TGTGCCAGCGGAAAGGACAGGGTCAATGAGCAGTTCTTC

size: .
J: TRBJ2-1
D: .
V: TRBV5-1
CDR3: CASSSRTDNEQFF
DNA: TGCGCCAGCAGCTCGCGGACTGACAATGAGCAGTTCTTC

size: .
J: TRBJ2-7
D: TRBD2
V: TRBV29-1
CDR3: CSVGTNYEQYF
DNA: TGCAGCGTAGGGACTAACTACGAGCAGTACTTC

size: .
J: TRBJ1-1
D: .
V: TRBV18
CDR3: CASSPPVAGNTEAFF
DNA: TGTGCCAGCTCACCCCCCGTTGCGGGAAACACTGAAGCTTTCTTT

size: .
J: TRBJ2-2
D: TRBD2
V: TRBV6-1
CDR3: CASSGGPSREVGELFF
DNA: TGTGCCAGCAGTGGAGGACCAAGCCGGGAGGTGGGGGAGCTGTTTTTT

size: .
J: TRBJ2-1
D: TRBD2
V: TRBV5-6
CDR3: CATLAGGRDNEQFF
DNA: TGTGCCACCTTAGCGGGAGGGCGAGACAATGAGCAGTTCTTC

size: .
J: TRBJ2-7
D: .
V: TRBV6-5
CDR3: CASSKQGGFYEQYF
DNA: TGTGCCAGCAGTAAGCAGGGGGGATTCTACGAGCAGTACTTC

size: .
J: TRBJ2-7
D: TRBD2
V: TRBV28
CDR3: CAWTSGRGPAYEQYF
DNA: TGTGCCTGGACTAGCGGGAGAGGGCCCGCCTACGAGCAGTACTTC

size: .
J: TRBJ2-1
D: .
V: TRBV28
CDR3: CASSPTGVYNEQFF
DNA: TGTGCCAGCAGCCCGACGGGAGTGTACAATGAGCAGTTCTTC

size: .
J: TRBJ1-2
D: .
V: TRBV7-9
CDR3: CASSKQGPPTPHYGYTF
DNA: TGTGCCAGCAGCAAACAGGGCCCCCCCACTCCCCACTATGGCTACACCTTC

size: .
J: TRBJ1-2
D: TRBD1
V: TRBV15
CDR3: CATSTRDRGAPNYGYTF
DNA: TGTGCCACCAGCACCCGGGACAGGGGGGCTCCTAACTATGGCTACACCTTC

size: .
J: TRBJ1-5
D: TRBD1
V: TRBV10-3
CDR3: CAISENRGGQPQHF
DNA: TGTGCCATCAGTGAAAACAGGGGCGGACAGCCCCAGCATTTT

size: .
J: TRBJ1-2
D: .
V: TRBV6-6
CDR3: CASTPPGYYGYTF
DNA: TGTGCCAGCACCCCGCCGGGGTACTATGGCTACACCTTC

size: .
J: TRBJ2-3
D: .
V: TRBV19
CDR3: CASSARTETDTQYF
DNA: TGTGCCAGTAGTGCTAGAACGGAAACAGATACGCAGTATTTT

size: .
J: TRBJ1-2
D: .
V: TRBV6-5
CDR3: CASSYSNGGLDYGYTF
DNA: TGTGCCAGCAGTTACTCGAACGGAGGCCTTGACTATGGCTACACCTTC

size: .
J: TRBJ2-7
D: .
V: TRBV5-1
CDR3: CASSSTRSRDEQYF
DNA: TGCGCCAGCAGCTCAACCCGGAGTAGAGACGAGCAGTACTTC

size: .
J: TRBJ2-5
D: TRBD1
V: TRBV14
CDR3: CASSSLRDRDYLWTQYF
DNA: TGTGCCAGCAGTTCCCTCCGGGACAGGGATTACTTGTGGACCCAGTACTTC

size: medium-sized
J: TRBJ1-5
D: .
V: TRBV6-4
CDR3: CASSVDRNQPQHF
DNA: TGTGCCAGCAGCGTCGACAGGAATCAGCCCCAGCATTTT

size: .
J: TRBJ2-2
D: .
V: TRBV7-2
CDR3: CASSPDRYNTGELFF
DNA: TGTGCCAGCAGCCCCGACAGGTACAACACCGGGGAGCTGTTTTTT

size: .
J: TRBJ2-7
D: TRBD1
V: TRBV30
CDR3: CAWGPGTAAYEQYF
DNA: TGTGCCTGGGGACCCGGGACAGCAGCCTACGAGCAGTACTTC

size: .
J: TRBJ2-5
D: .
V: TRBV6-5
CDR3: CASSYTSISAETQYF
DNA: TGTGCCAGCAGTTACACGTCGATCTCAGCGGAGACCCAGTACTTC

size: .
J: TRBJ2-2
D: .
V: TRBV29-1
CDR3: CSASQGTGELFF
DNA: TGCAGCGCAAGTCAGGGCACCGGGGAGCTGTTTTTT